This paragraph covers one TCR beta chain sequence. Its specificity is unknown. This record belongs to a study of cytomegalovirus exposure and HLA in healthy donors. Study-wide points: A later analysis, which compared TCR beta chains of equal frequency, found the HLA-associated ones more clonally expanded.

The PCR made use of 60 Vbeta and 13 Jbeta primers. Clones were sequenced by immunoSEQ multiplex PCR, and TCRdb holds only the in-frame ones, with some missing. The sample lists around 170,000 clones; roughly 78% were seen once. The germline V gene has CDR1 SGHKS and CDR2 YYEKEE (reference sequence). The CDR3 contains 12 residues. The V end lost 0 bases, the J end lost 10 bases, and 8 bases lay between the germline ends. The clonotype originates from a woman aged 40-49 years in good health and CMV-seronegative. This chain links TRBV5-5 with TRBJ2-1; TRBD2 might be the D (6 bases). Sequenced: PBMCs. The CDR3 bases are TGTGCCAGCAGCTTGGGCGGAGGGGAGCAGTTCTTC. Translation: CASSLGGGEQFF.